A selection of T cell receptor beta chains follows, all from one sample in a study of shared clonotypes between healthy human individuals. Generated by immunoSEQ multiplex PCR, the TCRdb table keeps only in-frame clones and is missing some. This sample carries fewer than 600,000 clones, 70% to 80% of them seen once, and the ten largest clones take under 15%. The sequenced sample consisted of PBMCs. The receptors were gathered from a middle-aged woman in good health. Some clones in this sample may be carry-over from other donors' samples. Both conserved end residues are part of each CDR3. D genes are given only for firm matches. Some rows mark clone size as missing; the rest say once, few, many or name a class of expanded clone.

TGTGCCAGTAGTATAACTAGCGGGGGCCGAGGTGAGCAGTTCTTC	CASSITSGGRGEQFF	TRBJ2-1	15	NA	TRBD2	TRBV19
TGTGCCAGTAGTAGGGGACAGACTAATGAAAAACTGTTTTTT	CASSRGQTNEKLFF	TRBJ1-4	14	NA	TRBD1	TRBV19
TGCGCCAGCAGACCTGGACTAGCGGGAGGGCAGGATACGCAGTATTTT	CASRPGLAGGQDTQYF	TRBJ2-3	16	NA	TRBD2	TRBV5-1
TGTGCCAGCAGCCCGGACAGGGGCTATGGCTACACCTTC	CASSPDRGYGYTF	TRBJ1-2	13	NA	TRBD1	TRBV7-2
TGCACCAGCGCGGGAAGGAGGTACGAGCAGTACTTC	CTSAGRRYEQYF	TRBJ2-7	12	many	NA	TRBV1
TGTGCCAGCAGTAAGGACAGGGCGCACATTCAGTACTTC	CASSKDRAHIQYF	TRBJ2-4	13	NA	TRBD1	TRBV2
TGTGCCAGCAGCCGGGGGACTAGCAGCACAGATACGCAGTATTTT	CASSRGTSSTDTQYF	TRBJ2-3	15	NA	TRBD2	TRBV5-4
TGTGCCAGCAGCTTGACAGGGGGCTTGGAGACCCAGTACTTC	CASSLTGGLETQYF	TRBJ2-5	14	once	TRBD1	TRBV5-4
TGTGCCAGTAGTATCTTGGAATTGGACAGAGATCAGCCCCAGCATTTT	CASSILELDRDQPQHF	TRBJ1-5	16	NA	NA	TRBV19
TGTGCCAGCAGCCCGGGGGGAGGACTCAATGAGCAGTTCTTC	CASSPGGGLNEQFF	TRBJ2-1	14	NA	TRBD2	TRBV5-6
TGTGCCAGCAGCCGGGATTTGCGGCAGTTCTTC	CASSRDLRQFF	TRBJ2-1	11	NA	NA	TRBV28
TGCGCCAGCAGCCAAGAATTCGGACAGTTACAAGAGACCCAGTACTTC	CASSQEFGQLQETQYF	TRBJ2-5	16	NA	NA	TRBV4-3
TGTGCCAGCAGTGCGTCAGGTGGAATAGTCGGGCAGTTCTTC	CASSASGGIVGQFF	TRBJ2-1	14	few	NA	TRBV25-1
TGCGCCAGCAGCTTGGGATACACTAGCGGGAGCTACGAGCAGTACTTC	CASSLGYTSGSYEQYF	TRBJ2-7	16	NA	TRBD2	TRBV5-1
TGTGCCAGCAGCGATAGGCCCCGAACCGAGCAGTACTTC	CASSDRPRTEQYF	TRBJ2-7	13	NA	NA	TRBV2
TGTGCCAGTAGGGCTACAGGGCACGAAGAAAAACTGTTTTTT	CASRATGHEEKLFF	TRBJ1-4	14	NA	NA	TRBV19
TGTGCCAGCAGCGACCGAGGGGCTAATGAAAAACTGTTTTTT	CASSDRGANEKLFF	TRBJ1-4	14	NA	NA	TRBV28
TGTGCCCTGACAGGACTAGTTACTAGCACAGATACGCAGTATTTT	CALTGLVTSTDTQYF	TRBJ2-3	15	few	NA	TRBV30
TGCGCCAGCAGCCAAGAGTGGTCAGCCAGCACAGATACGCAGTATTTT	CASSQEWSASTDTQYF	TRBJ2-3	16	NA	NA	TRBV4-3
TGTGCCAGCAGCTTGGTTGGGAAAGAGACCCAGTACTTC	CASSLVGKETQYF	TRBJ2-5	13	NA	NA	TRBV5-6
TGTGCCAGCTCGCCCGGGAACGCCAGGAACACCATATATTTT	CASSPGNARNTIYF	TRBJ1-3	14	once	NA	TRBV18
TGTGCCAGCAGCTTGGGTCCGACAGCCGGTGGAAACACCATATATTTT	CASSLGPTAGGNTIYF	TRBJ1-3	16	NA	NA	TRBV7-9
TGTGCCAGCAGCTTCTCCGGGAGGGCCGACACCGGGGAGCTGTTTTTT	CASSFSGRADTGELFF	TRBJ2-2	16	NA	TRBD2	TRBV11-2
TGTGCCAGCAGCGGGTTTGCGAAGGGGTACGTCCCTCCCACCGGGGAGCTGTTTTTT	CASSGFAKGYVPPTGELFF	TRBJ2-2	19	few	NA	TRBV2
TGTGCCAGCAGCGGGGTCAGGGGAGCCTACGAGCAGTACTTC	CASSGVRGAYEQYF	TRBJ2-7	14	NA	NA	TRBV6-5
TGTGCCTGGAGTAACAACGCTCAAGAGACCCAGTACTTC	CAWSNNAQETQYF	TRBJ2-5	13	NA	NA	TRBV30
TGTGCCAGCAGCTTCAACTATGAGCAGTTCTTC	CASSFNYEQFF	TRBJ2-1	11	NA	NA	TRBV7-2
TGTGCCAGCAGCTCCCTTCCGGGGGGAAGTGGGGAGCTGTTTTTT	CASSSLPGGSGELFF	TRBJ2-2	15	NA	TRBD2	TRBV7-2
TGCGCCAGCAGCCCGACAGGGGCCACAGATACGCAGTATTTT	CASSPTGATDTQYF	TRBJ2-3	14	NA	TRBD1	TRBV5-1
TGTGCCACTGCCCCGGGACAGGGTTACGACGAGCAGTACTTC	CATAPGQGYDEQYF	TRBJ2-7	14	NA	TRBD1	TRBV10-3
TGTGCCTGGGGGCCCTCGGGGGGTGGAAGAGATACGCAGTATTTT	CAWGPSGGGRDTQYF	TRBJ2-3	15	NA	TRBD2	TRBV30
TGTGCCAGCAGCCAAAGAATAGGGGGTGCCTACGAGCAGTACTTC	CASSQRIGGAYEQYF	TRBJ2-7	15	NA	NA	TRBV14
TGTGCCAGCAGTGAGGAGCGCGAGAGCTATGGCTACACCTTC	CASSEERESYGYTF	TRBJ1-2	14	NA	NA	TRBV2
TGTGCCAGCTCACCAACAGCCACCTACGAGCAGTACTTC	CASSPTATYEQYF	TRBJ2-7	13	once	NA	TRBV18
TGTGCCAGCTCACCACGACAGGGGAGTACAGATACGCAGTATTTT	CASSPRQGSTDTQYF	TRBJ2-3	15	NA	TRBD1	TRBV18
TGTGCCAGCAGTAGACGTATGGGGACAGATAGCTCCTACAATGAGCAGTTCTTC	CASSRRMGTDSSYNEQFF	TRBJ2-1	18	NA	TRBD1	TRBV11-2
TGTGCCAGCAGCGACGGTTGGAGTGGGGATGAGCAGTTCTTC	CASSDGWSGDEQFF	TRBJ2-1	14	NA	NA	TRBV4-2
TGTGCCAGCAGCCCAGGACAGGGTGGATATGGCTACACCTTC	CASSPGQGGYGYTF	TRBJ1-2	14	NA	TRBD1	TRBV4-2
TGTGCCAGCAGCGAAACGACAGGGGGCTTCAACGAGCAGTACTTC	CASSETTGGFNEQYF	TRBJ2-7	15	NA	TRBD1	TRBV9
TGCGCCAGCAGTCGTCGGACAGGGGGCGCCGGTGGCTACACCTTC	CASSRRTGGAGGYTF	TRBJ1-2	15	NA	TRBD1	TRBV23-1
TGCGCCAGCAGTCAATCTCCTTATCGAACAGCACGTAAAACCTACGAGCAGTACTTC	CASSQSPYRTARKTYEQYF	TRBJ2-7	19	many	NA	TRBV23-1
TGTGCCAGCAGCTTGGGGCTAGCGGGGGGAGAGACCCAGTACTTC	CASSLGLAGGETQYF	TRBJ2-5	15	NA	TRBD2	TRBV5-4
TGCGCCAGCAGGGGCCAGGGCACCTACGAGCAGTACTTC	CASRGQGTYEQYF	TRBJ2-7	13	once	NA	TRBV5-1
TGTGCCAGCAGCCCACTGCCGAATCCGGGGGAGGGCCCGTTCTTC	CASSPLPNPGEGPFF	TRBJ2-1	15	many	TRBD2	TRBV7-9
TGTGCCAGCAGTTCAAGTCGGGACCGAGCTAACTATGGCTACACCTTC	CASSSSRDRANYGYTF	TRBJ1-2	16	NA	NA	TRBV6-6
TGTGCCAGCAGCTTTACAAACACCGGGGAGCTGTTTTTT	CASSFTNTGELFF	TRBJ2-2	13	NA	NA	TRBV7-2
TGTGCCATCAGTGGCGGGAATTACGAGCAGTACTTC	CAISGGNYEQYF	TRBJ2-7	12	NA	NA	TRBV10-3
TGTGCCAGCAGCTTAGGGGCGGGGACCGGGGAGCTGTTTTTT	CASSLGAGTGELFF	TRBJ2-2	14	few	NA	TRBV7-9